This record concerns one T cell receptor (beta chain) sequence. Its antigen has not been determined. No clone much larger than this one lies a single base away; base qualities are absent. The data were obtained in a study of T cell changes during pregnancy in multiple sclerosis (dated by TCRdb to the late 2010s). About the study as a whole: In women with multiple sclerosis, the researchers looked at how the T cell repertoire shifted as pregnancy progressed.

The CDR3 holds 14 amino acids from the cysteine to the phenylalanine. Left in the record is the CDR3 DNA by itself, 42 bases read in frame from the first base. CDR1 and CDR2 were assigned from the germline V gene (reference sequence) as LNHDA and SQIVND. From V the trimming removes 6 bases and from J it removes 4 bases, while the gene matches leave 6 bases of the junction unaccounted for. The library relied on the immunoSEQ multiplex PCR assay. What TCRdb holds here is the immuneACCESS table cut down to in-frame rearrangements. Part of the clones is not present; checked against another copy, under half of the missing clones reflect an unresolved V gene, and the others are unexplained. In all, the sample holds 45,000 to 60,000 clones, and approximately 93% of those were seen once. The ten most abundant clones make up about 1.9% of the sample.

The chain joins TRBV19 to TRBJ1-5, with 7 central nucleotides matching TRBD1. The clonotype originates from a female donor with multiple sclerosis, enrolled in a pregnancy study. The source material was peripheral blood, sampled in the second trimester of pregnancy. DNA sequence: TGTGCCAGTAGAAGGGACAGCCTTAATCAGCCCCAGCATTTT. This translates into CASRRDSLNQPQHF.